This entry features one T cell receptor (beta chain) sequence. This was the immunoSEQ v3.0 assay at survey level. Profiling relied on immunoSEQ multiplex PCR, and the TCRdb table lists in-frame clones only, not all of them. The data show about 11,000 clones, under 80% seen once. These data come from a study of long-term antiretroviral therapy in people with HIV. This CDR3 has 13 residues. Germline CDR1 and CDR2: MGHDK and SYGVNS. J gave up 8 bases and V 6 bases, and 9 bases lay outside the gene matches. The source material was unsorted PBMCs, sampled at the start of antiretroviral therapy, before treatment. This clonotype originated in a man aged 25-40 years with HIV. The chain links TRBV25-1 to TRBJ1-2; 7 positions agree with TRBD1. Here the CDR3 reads CASSPDRIYGYTF. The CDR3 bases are TGTGCCAGCAGCCCGGACAGGATTTACGGCTACACCTTC.